One sample yielded the 24 T cell receptor beta chains listed below, sequenced in a study of cytomegalovirus exposure and HLA in healthy donors. PCR employed 60 Vbeta and 13 Jbeta primers. This table comes from immunoSEQ multiplex PCR, and its TCRdb copy is limited to in-frame clones, with some not included. The repertoire consists of approximately 160,000 clones, with roughly four fifths occurring once and the leading ten covering 0.96%. Sequenced: PBMCs. The source of these receptors is a girl aged 2 to 9 in good health and CMV-seropositive.

As DNA, the CDR3 is TGTGCCAGAAGCTTGGTCGGCAGGGCGGGAAAAAGTTCTGGGGCCAACGTCCTGACTTTC. This gives the protein CARSLVGRAGKSSGANVLTF. This chain joins TRBV5-3 and TRBJ2-6, with D perhaps matching TRBD2 (6 bases). TRBV5-3 has ORF status, its function being uncertain. The CDR3 spans 20 residues. The ends were cut back, 0 bases at V and 1 base at J, with 20 bases in the middle.

A few counts support this clone. The chain uses TRBV9 and TRBJ2-5; 9 bases agree with TRBD2. CDR3 length: 16 amino acids. The trim removed 0 bases at V and 5 bases at J, leaving 8 bases unmatched. From germline, CDR1 is SGDLS and CDR2 YYNGEE. CDR3 DNA: TGTGCCAGCAGCGTAGCGTGGCGGGAGGGCCTTGAGACCCAGTACTTC. The encoded protein is CASSVAWREGLETQYF.

The genes are TRBV6-9 and TRBJ1-5, with 11 nucleotides matching TRBD1. CDR1 MNHGY and CDR2 SVAAGI come from the germline V gene. The J segment lost 6 bases and the V segment lost 5 bases, leaving 9 bases of the junction unmatched. The CDR3 spans 16 residues. CDR3 region: CASSRTGQGDGQPQHF. The CDR3 region has the DNA TGTGCCAGCAGTCGGACGGGACAGGGGGACGGTCAGCCCCAGCATTTT.

The chain carries TRBV28 and TRBJ1-3; weak D call: TRBD1 (5 bases). The CDR3 contains 14 residues. The germline V and J ends were trimmed by 3 bases and 0 bases, with 6 bases remaining between them. Germline V gene sequence: CDR1 MDHEN, CDR2 SYDVKM. As DNA, the CDR3 is TGTGCCAGCAGTTTCAGGGCCTCTGGAAACACCATATATTTT. Translation: CASSFRASGNTIYF.

This clone was detected a few times. This chain links TRBV2 with TRBJ2-7; no clear D gene. The CDR3 totals 16 residues. CDR1 SNHLY and CDR2 FYNNEI come from the germline V gene. Trimming took off 0 bases at V and 3 bases at J, with 15 bases between the two ends. The CDR3 DNA reads as TGTGCCAGCAGTGAAGCCGGCGGAGTCTGGAACTACGAGCAGTACTTC. It encodes CASSEAGGVWNYEQYF.

This chain uses TRBV10-3 with TRBJ2-2; 9 bases match TRBD2. V trimming: 0 bases; J trimming: 2 bases; junction bases outside the gene matches: 10. The length of the CDR3 is 19 residues. CDR1 is ENHRY, CDR2 SYGVKD, per germline. CDR3 DNA sequence: TGTGCCATCAGTGAGTCGCTCGGGGTAGCGGGAGATAACACCGGGGAGCTGTTTTTT. Translation: CAISESLGVAGDNTGELFF.

The chain carries TRBV30 and TRBJ1-3, with unresolved D. V was clipped by 5 bases and J by 9 bases, with 11 bases between them. The CDR3 is 11 residues long. Germline V CDR1 and CDR2: GTSNPN, SVGIG (reference sequence). The CDR3 coding sequence is TGTGCCTGGGGCTTCGTTTCCACCATATATTTT. It specifies CAWGFVSTIYF.

Concerning this clone: Other DNA sequences from this sample encode an identical CDR3 as well. The chain employs TRBV5-1 and TRBJ1-1; a weak D match, TRBD1 (5 bases). Trimming took 0 bases from V and 5 from J, leaving 11 bases between them. The CDR3 totals 14 residues. Germline CDR1 reads SGHRS; CDR2 reads YFSETQ. The CDR3 sequence: CASSLVGRGTEAFF. The CDR3 DNA reads as TGCGCCAGCAGCTTGGTGGGGAGGGGAACTGAAGCTTTCTTT.

The V call is TRBV29-1, the J call TRBJ2-5, with 8 nucleotides matching TRBD1. CDR3 length equals 13 residues. The germline gives CDR1 SQVTM, CDR2 ANQGSEA. V dropped 7 bases and J dropped 5; count of bases not matched to a gene: 9. CDR3 sequence: CSAESGGKETQYF. In DNA form, the CDR3 reads TGCAGCGCCGAGTCAGGGGGCAAGGAGACCCAGTACTTC.

The genes are TRBV6-5 and TRBJ1-4; TRBD1 matches at 7 bases. The CDR3 loop spans 15 amino acids. CDR1 is MNHEY and CDR2 is SVGAGI in the germline V gene. Trimming at V came to 6 bases and at J to 2 bases, leaving 6 bases not matched to a gene. CDR3 sequence: CASSYYRGTNEKLFF. The CDR3 DNA sequence: TGTGCCAGCAGCTATTACAGGGGCACTAATGAAAAACTGTTTTTT.

V usage is TRBV15 and J usage is TRBJ2-6; D not resolved. Looked up from germline, CDR1 is LNHNV and CDR2 is YYDKDF (reference sequence). The V gene lost 4 bases and the J gene lost 2 bases, with 6 bases spanning the gap. This CDR3 has 14 residues. The CDR3, as DNA: TGTGCCACCAGCATAGTTCCTGGGGCCAACGTCCTGACTTTC. The encoded protein is CATSIVPGANVLTF.

The rearrangement joins TRBV7-8 to TRBJ1-1; 8 bases fit TRBD1. This CDR3 has 13 residues. The V gene end was trimmed by 6 bases and the J gene end by 3 bases; junction bases not matched to a gene: 3. CDR1 and CDR2 from the germline V gene are SGHVS and FQNEAQ. CDR3 loop: CASSPGGYTEAFF. CDR3 nucleotides: TGTGCCAGCAGTCCAGGGGGCTACACTGAAGCTTTCTTT.

In its sample, this clone was seen once. The chain combines TRBV9 with TRBJ2-1; the match to TRBD2 covers 15 bases. CDR1 and CDR2 from the germline V gene are SGDLS and YYNGEE. CDR3 length: 18 residues. The J segment lost 4 bases and the V segment lost 3 bases, leaving 8 bases of the junction unmatched. CDR3 sequence: CASSAGTSGRFGYNEQFF. DNA of the CDR3: TGTGCCAGCAGCGCAGGGACTAGCGGGAGGTTTGGATACAATGAGCAGTTCTTC.

The chain joins TRBV9 to TRBJ2-3; 9 bases align to TRBD2. This CDR3 region has 16 residues. J lost 4 bases, V lost 0 bases, and 6 bases had no gene match. Looked up from germline, CDR1 is SGDLS and CDR2 is YYNGEE. CDR3 sequence: CASSVAAGGPADTQYF. The CDR3 DNA reads as TGTGCCAGCAGCGTAGCGGCGGGAGGGCCCGCAGATACGCAGTATTTT.

The chain links TRBV15 to TRBJ1-5; TRBD1 might be the D (5 bases). The CDR3 is 14 residues long. Trimming cost V 3 bases and J 4 bases, with 10 bases left between them. Germline assignment: CDR1 LNHNV and CDR2 YYDKDF (reference sequence). CDR3 loop: CATSRYQGNQPQHF. The CDR3 DNA is TGTGCCACCAGCAGGTACCAGGGAAATCAGCCCCAGCATTTT.

The J gene is TRBJ1-2, the V gene TRBV2; D perhaps matches TRBD1 (6 bases). The CDR3 has 14 amino acids. The V and J ends lost 8 bases and 6 bases respectively, with 19 bases between them. The germline gives CDR1 SNHLY, CDR2 FYNNEI. The CDR3 protein is CASGRDTNENGYTF. DNA of the CDR3: TGTGCCAGCGGACGGGACACAAACGAGAATGGCTACACCTTC.

This clone occurred a few times. The chain couples TRBV18 to TRBJ1-2, with 8 bases that match TRBD1. Germline V lookup: CDR1 KGHSH, CDR2 LQKENI. With V trimmed by 5 bases and J by 2 bases, 7 bases remained unmatched. The CDR3 runs 15 residues. The CDR3 DNA follows: TGTGCCAGCTCAGGGACAGGATACGGAAACTATGGCTACACCTTC. It translates to CASSGTGYGNYGYTF.

The rearrangement uses TRBV30 and TRBJ1-1; unclear D gene. This CDR3 is 13 amino acids long. V shed 2 bases and J shed 0 bases, with 7 bases lying between them. Germline CDR1 reads GTSNPN; CDR2 reads SVGIG (reference sequence). CDR3 protein: CAWSTQMNTEAFF. The CDR3 bases are TGTGCCTGGAGTACCCAGATGAACACTGAAGCTTTCTTT. The full variable domain, with the rest looked up from reference TRBV30 and TRBJ1-1, is SQTIHQWPATLVQPVGSPLSLECTVEGTSNPNLYWYRQAAGRGLQLLFYSVGIGQISSEVPQNLSASRPQDRQFILSSKKLLLSDSGFYLCAWSTQMNTEAFFGQGTRLTVV.

The sample holds a few counts of this clone. This chain joins TRBV6-1 and TRBJ2-3; 8 bases align to TRBD2. Germline lookup yields CDR1 MNHNS and CDR2 SASEGT. V dropped 7 bases and J dropped 5; count of bases not matched to a gene: 11. The CDR3 consists of 15 residues. The CDR3 reads CASKAREGEVDTQYF. CDR3 coding DNA: TGTGCCAGCAAGGCACGGGAGGGCGAGGTAGATACGCAGTATTTT.

The rearrangement links TRBV7-9 to TRBJ1-1, with TRBD1 matching over 9 bases. CDR3 length equals 15 residues. CDR1 and CDR2 from the germline V gene are SEHNR and FQNEAQ (reference sequence). Unmatched junction bases numbered 6, after V lost 3 bases and J lost 4 bases. This CDR3 is CASSFGTGLGTEAFF. The CDR3 DNA reads TGTGCCAGCAGCTTCGGGACAGGGCTGGGCACTGAAGCTTTCTTT.

This clone was seen just once. This CDR3 reads CAWTVRPADTQYF. The CDR3 region has the DNA TGTGCCTGGACCGTACGCCCAGCAGATACGCAGTATTTT. The V and J genes are TRBV30 and TRBJ2-3; D not resolved. Germline CDR1 GTSNPN, CDR2 SVGIG (reference sequence). Trimming shortened V by 4 bases and J by 4 bases, and 12 bases separated the two germline ends. CDR3 length: 13 residues.

The rearrangement joins TRBV4-1 to TRBJ2-5; TRBD2 agrees at 8 bases. V gave up 1 base and J gave up 5 bases; unmatched junction bases: 6. This CDR3 has 15 amino acids. CDR1 MGHRA and CDR2 YSYEKL come from the germline V gene. The CDR3 region is CASSQGAGGSETQYF. DNA of the CDR3: TGCGCCAGCAGCCAAGGCGCGGGAGGTAGCGAGACCCAGTACTTC.

The chain combines TRBV19 with TRBJ2-2; no firm D call. The CDR3 has 15 residues. The V gene lost 0 bases and the J gene lost 0 bases, with 5 bases spanning the gap. Germline V gives CDR1 LNHDA, CDR2 SQIVND (reference sequence). The CDR3 DNA follows: TGTGCCAGTAGTATAGACGGTACGAACACCGGGGAGCTGTTTTTT. Protein sequence: CASSIDGTNTGELFF.

The rearrangement links TRBV30 to TRBJ1-2; TRBD1 matches 9 bases. The CDR3 is made up of 14 amino acids. J gave up 8 bases and V 0 bases, and 7 bases lay outside the gene matches. In germline, CDR1 is GTSNPN, CDR2 SVGIG (reference sequence). This chain's CDR3 is CAWSVSQGARGYTF. The CDR3 DNA reads TGTGCCTGGAGTGTCTCACAGGGGGCGCGAGGCTACACCTTC.